This is a list of T cell receptor beta chains from one sample in a study of shared clonotypes between healthy human individuals. Repertoires were generated with immunoSEQ multiplex PCR, while TCRdb's copy carries only in-frame clones and drops some. The sample records a few hundred thousand clones, about 69% being singletons. The material sequenced was memory CD4+ T cells sorted from blood. These receptors came from a man aged 25-45 years in good health. The CDR3 runs from the conserved cysteine through the conserved F or W. Only some rows state a clone size, as once, few, many or a class for expanded clones.

j_call clone_size v_call cdr3_aa
TRBJ1-2 . TRBV7-8 CASSLGWDYSYGYTF
TRBJ1-5 many TRBV30 CAWKQRAANQPQHF
TRBJ2-7 once TRBV15 CATSSAGGREGYEQYF
TRBJ2-2 . TRBV4-1 CASSLNLAGGPTAGELFF
TRBJ2-1 . TRBV6-5 CASSETRGNEQFF
TRBJ2-3 . TRBV7-3 CASSPNRKDTQYF
TRBJ2-1 few TRBV6-4 CASSLTAETSGNEQFF
TRBJ1-3 . TRBV7-9 CASSASGGGNTIYF
TRBJ2-7 . TRBV28 CASSLHGGPKEQYF
TRBJ2-4 . TRBV5-5 CASSLVGGQQYF
TRBJ2-1 once TRBV27 CASSLRGDEQFF
TRBJ2-3 . TRBV4-3 CASSQDVPQSSGRLNTQYF